Listed here is a single TCR beta chain. Mismatch with germline at one junction end may stem from a read error. The data were taken from a study of blood T cell repertoires in COVID-19. CDR3 length equals 14 residues. CDR1 KGHSH and CDR2 LQKENI come from the germline V gene. Authors' methods: Counts of nucleated cells, estimated from reference gene primer amplification, were obtained. TCRdb's table, derived via immunoSEQ multiplex PCR, lists solely in-frame clones and lacks some. V and J calls and clone size are copied from that table; D and trimming were computed from the DNA. Of about 59,000 clones listed, roughly nine tenths are singletons.

This TCR derives from a man older than 75 in a cohort sampled during active COVID-19. Sequences were obtained from peripheral blood. The chain combines TRBV18 with TRBJ1-3, with D uncertain. The DNA of the CDR3 is TGTGCCAGCTCAACTCAAACCAGCGGAAGCACCATATATTTT. Protein product: CASSTQTSGSTIYF.